Listed below are T cell receptor beta chains from one sample, sequenced in a study of OX40 agonist ivuxolimab in advanced cancers. TCRdb's table, derived via immunoSEQ multiplex PCR, lists solely in-frame clones and lacks some. The table has about 77,000 clones, roughly 80% seen once; the top ten hold 4% to 6%. The input for sequencing was CD4+ or CD8+ T cells sorted from blood, taken in a trial of the OX40 agonist ivuxolimab. These receptor sequences come from an adult with an advanced solid tumor such as melanoma, head and neck, liver or kidney cancer. Both conserved end residues are part of each CDR3. D genes are given only for firm matches. A row's size may be missing; if present it is once, few, many or a size class.

TRBJ1-2 few NA 14 TRBV30 TGTGCCTGGAGTGTACGAACAGGGACCTATGGCTACACCTTC CAWSVRTGTYGYTF
TRBJ2-1 NA NA 14 TRBV7-9 TGTGCCAGCAGCTTAGCCTCCTCCTACAATGAGCAGTTCTTC CASSLASSYNEQFF
TRBJ2-7 NA TRBD1 13 TRBV7-2 TGTGCCAGCATAACAGGGGGAGGCTACGAGCAGTACTTC CASITGGGYEQYF
TRBJ2-7 once NA 12 TRBV5-6 TGTGCCAGCAGCTTGGAACAGGCGGGGCAGTACTTC CASSLEQAGQYF
TRBJ2-3 NA TRBD1 14 TRBV2 TGTGCCAGCACCGGGGACAGGAGCACAGATACGCAGTATTTT CASTGDRSTDTQYF
TRBJ1-2 once NA 16 TRBV7-5 TGTGCCAGCAGCCCTCTCCAGACAAGCTCAGTCGATGGCTACACCTTC CASSPLQTSSVDGYTF
TRBJ1-5 NA NA 14 TRBV6-1 TGTGCCAGCAGTGAAGGACAGAACAATCAGCCCCAGCATTTT CASSEGQNNQPQHF
TRBJ1-3 once NA 14 TRBV30 TGTGCCTTATCTACAGGGTTTTATGGAAACACCATATATTTT CALSTGFYGNTIYF
TRBJ1-2 once NA 14 TRBV9 TGTGCCAGCAGCGTAGATCCAGAGGGGTATGGCTACACCTTC CASSVDPEGYGYTF
TRBJ1-1 NA NA 14 TRBV28 TGTGCCAGCGTCACCCCATCAAGGGGCACTGAAGCTTTCTTT CASVTPSRGTEAFF
TRBJ2-6 NA NA 18 TRBV9 TGTGCCAGCAGCTCCCCGGGCGGGGACATCTCTGGGGCCAACGTCCTGACTTTC CASSSPGGDISGANVLTF
TRBJ2-7 NA NA 14 TRBV2 TGTGCCAGCAAAAAGATGGAGACTACGTACGAGCAGTACTTC CASKKMETTYEQYF
TRBJ2-7 NA TRBD2 15 TRBV27 TGTGCCAGCAGTTTGGCGCTAGCGGAATCCTACGAGCAGTACTTC CASSLALAESYEQYF
TRBJ2-1 NA NA 15 TRBV7-9 TGTGCCAGCAGGTTAACAGCGAGCTCCTACAATGAGCAGTTCTTC CASRLTASSYNEQFF
TRBJ2-3 NA TRBD2 17 TRBV7-9 TGTGCCAGCAGCTTAGTTGTGGCTAGCGGGTTCCCAGATACGCAGTATTTT CASSLVVASGFPDTQYF
TRBJ2-3 NA TRBD2 16 TRBV10-3 TGTGCCATCAGGACGAGCGGGGGGGGGACCACAGATACGCAGTATTTT CAIRTSGGGTTDTQYF
TRBJ1-1 NA NA 15 TRBV15 TGTGCCACCAGCAGACCGGGGAGCTTAAACACTGAAGCTTTCTTT CATSRPGSLNTEAFF
TRBJ2-1 NA NA 16 TRBV9 TGTGCCAGCAGCGTCCAGGTCGCCGGCTCCTACAATGAGCAGTTCTTC CASSVQVAGSYNEQFF
TRBJ2-7 NA NA 13 TRBV6-5 TGTGCCACCACGCCGGGGAAGGAATACGAGCAGTACTTC CATTPGKEYEQYF
TRBJ2-5 NA TRBD2 16 TRBV18 TGTGCCAGCTCACCTTCAGCGGGAGCCGGCTGGGAGACCCAGTACTTC CASSPSAGAGWETQYF
TRBJ1-3 NA TRBD1 15 TRBV6-6 TGTGCCGTTCAAAGACAGGGGCGCTCTGGAAACACCATATATTTT CAVQRQGRSGNTIYF
TRBJ1-6 NA NA 18 TRBV6-1 TGTGCCAGCAGTGAAGGGGGGGTGCTCAGCTCCTATAATTCACCCCTCCACTTT CASSEGGVLSSYNSPLHF
TRBJ2-3 NA NA 15 TRBV7-2 TGTGCCAGCAGCTTGGCCGGGTCTAGCACAGATACGCAGTATTTT CASSLAGSSTDTQYF
TRBJ1-5 large TRBD1 13 TRBV6-6 TGTGCCAGCAGCTCAGGGGGCGGTCAGCCCCAGCATTTT CASSSGGGQPQHF
TRBJ1-3 many NA 14 TRBV19 TGTGCCAGTAGTAGGGGTAGCCCTGGAAACACCATATATTTT CASSRGSPGNTIYF
TRBJ1-4 NA NA 13 TRBV11-3 TGTGCCAGCAGCTTAGAACCTAATGAAAAACTGTTTTTT CASSLEPNEKLFF
TRBJ2-5 NA TRBD1 15 TRBV7-9 TGTGCCAGCAGCCCCAACAGGGGGCCCGCGGAGACCCAGTACTTC CASSPNRGPAETQYF